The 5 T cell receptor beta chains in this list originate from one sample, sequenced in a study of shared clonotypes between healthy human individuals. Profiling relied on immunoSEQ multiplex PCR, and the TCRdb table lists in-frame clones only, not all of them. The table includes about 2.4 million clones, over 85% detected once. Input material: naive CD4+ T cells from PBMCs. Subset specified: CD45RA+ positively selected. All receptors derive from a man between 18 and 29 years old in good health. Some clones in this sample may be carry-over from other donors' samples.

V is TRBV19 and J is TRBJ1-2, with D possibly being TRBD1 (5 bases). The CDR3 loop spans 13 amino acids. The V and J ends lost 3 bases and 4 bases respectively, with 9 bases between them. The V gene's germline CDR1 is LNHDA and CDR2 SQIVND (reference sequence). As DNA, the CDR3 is TGTGCCAGTAGTATCGGGACGGCCTATGGCTACACCTTC. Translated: CASSIGTAYGYTF. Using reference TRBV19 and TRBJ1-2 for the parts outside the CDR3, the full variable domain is DGGITQSPKYLFRKEGQNVTLSCEQNLNHDAMYWYRQDPGQGLRLIYYSQIVNDFQKGDIAEGYSVSREKKESFPLTVTSAQKNPTAFYLCASSIGTAYGYTFGSGTRLTVV.

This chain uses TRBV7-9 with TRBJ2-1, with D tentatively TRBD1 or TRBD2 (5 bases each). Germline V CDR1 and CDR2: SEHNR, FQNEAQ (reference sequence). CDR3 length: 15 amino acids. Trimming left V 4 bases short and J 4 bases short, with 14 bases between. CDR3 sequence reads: CASSSGTARYNEQFF. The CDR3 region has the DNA TGTGCCAGCAGCTCCGGGACGGCAAGATACAATGAGCAGTTCTTC.

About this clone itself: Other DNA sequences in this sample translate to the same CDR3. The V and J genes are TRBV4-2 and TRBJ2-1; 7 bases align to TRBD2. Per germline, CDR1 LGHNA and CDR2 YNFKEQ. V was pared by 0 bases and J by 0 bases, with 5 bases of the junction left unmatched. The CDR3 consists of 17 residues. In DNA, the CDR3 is TGTGCCAGCAGCCAAGATAGGGGCGGGAGCTCCTACAATGAGCAGTTCTTC. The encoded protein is CASSQDRGGSSYNEQFF.

In nucleotides, the CDR3 is TGCAGTGCTCCCATCCATGAGCAGTTCTTC. The encoded protein is CSAPIHEQFF. The chain employs TRBV20-1 and TRBJ2-1; no reliable D call. V shed 5 bases and J shed 8 bases, with 7 bases lying between them. The CDR3 length is 10 residues. Germline V gene sequence: CDR1 DFQATT, CDR2 SNEGSKA (reference sequence).

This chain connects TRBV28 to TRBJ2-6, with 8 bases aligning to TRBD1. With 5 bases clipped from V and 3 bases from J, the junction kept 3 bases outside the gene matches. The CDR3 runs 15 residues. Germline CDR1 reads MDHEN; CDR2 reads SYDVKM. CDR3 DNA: TGTGCCAGCAGTCCAGGGGGCAATGGGGCCAACGTCCTGACTTTC. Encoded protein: CASSPGGNGANVLTF.